This passage covers 3 T cell receptor beta chains from one sample sequenced in a study of control samples from healthy donors and cancer patients. The method was immunoSEQ multiplex PCR; TCRdb's version includes in-frame clones alone and lacks a portion of them. The sample holds some 120,000 clones, about 95% seen once. Sequencing was done on a sample of blood. These receptor sequences come from a man aged 30 to 45 in good health.

The chain combines TRBV6-5 with TRBJ1-3, with 7 bases that match TRBD1. Germline assignment: CDR1 MNHEY and CDR2 SVGAGI. The CDR3 extends over 13 amino acids. V lost 6 bases and J lost 3; bases outside the gene matches: 2. The CDR3 reads CASRRDSGNTIYF. CDR3 coding DNA: TGTGCCAGCAGAAGGGACAGTGGAAACACCATATATTTT.

The J gene is TRBJ1-1, the V gene TRBV4-3; no clear D gene. The CDR3 length is 13 residues. The V end was cut by 1 base, the J end by 6 bases, with 9 bases between. CDR1 is LGHNA, CDR2 YSLEER, per germline. CDR3 sequence reads: CASSQGERAEAFF. The CDR3 nucleotides read TGCGCCAGCAGCCAAGGTGAGCGGGCTGAAGCTTTCTTT.

The V and J genes are TRBV5-5 and TRBJ2-7; D remains unclear. Germline V CDR1 and CDR2: SGHKS, YYEKEE (reference sequence). The CDR3 is 13 amino acids. V shed 0 bases and J shed 2 bases, with 6 bases lying between them. The CDR3 DNA sequence: TGTGCCAGCAGCTTGGAACAGACCTACGAGCAGTACTTC. Its translation is CASSLEQTYEQYF.